This T cell receptor beta chain was captured in a study of T cells in Graves' hyperthyroidism and ophthalmopathy. Study-wide results and caveats: Appearing also in blood were most of the thyroid clonotypes expanded above 0.001. Separation of ophthalmopathy from stable hyperthyroidism was achieved by a 13 V-J model.

Patients aged 18 to 65 with hyperthyroidism were newly diagnosed, with duration under 2 months. Any patient presenting with uncontrolled infection, other autoimmune disease, pregnancy or lactation was left out. RNA transcripts served as the template for amplifying TCR beta CDR3 regions. The HTBI primer set drove a first-round RT-PCR of the TCR CDR3. From the multiplex PCR reads, TCRdb called clonotypes with MiXCR, one entry per CDR3 protein. The top ten clones hold over 30% of a sample with approximately 260,000 distinct CDR3 sequences, 12% to 15% of them seen once. Germline CDR1 and CDR2: LGHDT and YNNKEL (reference sequence). The V gene lost 1 base and the J gene lost 0 bases, with 9 bases spanning the gap. CDR3 size: 15 residues. This clonotype has ten or more counts. Its antigen is undetermined.

Sequenced sample: blood. This TCR was sampled from a woman in her fifties or sixties with Graves' hyperthyroidism that later progressed to Graves' ophthalmopathy. This sequence joins TRBV3-1 and TRBJ1-1, with D maybe TRBD1 (5 bases). The CDR3 DNA follows: TGTGCCAGCAGCCAAGTGGGGGGAGTGAACACTGAAGCTTTCTTT. It yields the protein CASSQVGGVNTEAFF. Based on the CDR3 plus reference TRBV3-1 and TRBJ1-1, the full variable domain is DTAVSQTPKYLVTQMGNDKSIKCEQNLGHDTMYWYKQDSKKFLKIMFSYNNKELIINETVPNRFSPKSPDKAHLNLHINSLELGDSAVYFCASSQVGGVNTEAFFGQGTRLTVV.